This T cell receptor beta chain was recorded in a study of Graves' ophthalmopathy and Graves' hyperthyroidism (dated by TCRdb to the late 2010s). In the study overall: Peripheral blood was collected at initial diagnosis, prior to any treatment. The study used TCR beta repertoire signatures to distinguish Graves' ophthalmopathy from Graves' hyperthyroidism and to predict progression to ophthalmopathy. In total, some 140 blood samples were TCR-sequenced: fewer than 50 ophthalmopathy, roughly 80 hyperthyroidism and about 17 hyperthyroidism-to-ophthalmopathy patients. To explore V-J signatures distinguishing ophthalmopathy from hyperthyroidism, a discovery set of about a hundred patients (about 41 ophthalmopathy, roughly 55 stable hyperthyroidism) was enrolled. An independent validation cohort comprised some 19 hyperthyroidism patients and over 15 patients who later progressed from hyperthyroidism to ophthalmopathy. In six or seven hyperthyroidism patients, the T-cell repertoires found in thyroid tissue were compared with those found in blood. Following sampling, methimazole starting at 30 mg daily was administered to hyperthyroidism patients, and high-dose intravenous methylprednisolone was administered to ophthalmopathy patients. Overall results and qualifications from the work: The 13-signature model separated ophthalmopathy from stable hyperthyroidism with 87.88% sensitivity and 81.08% specificity in cross-validation, and 80%/75% in the test set. Among expanded thyroid clonotypes with frequency above 0.001, most also showed up in blood, which suggests that blood repertoires may reflect the thyroid immune response. In validation, the model predicted ophthalmopathy progression with about 70% sensitivity and approximately 72% specificity; 12 predicted patients were CT-confirmed with GO in a median of approximately six months. No statistical method was used to set the sample size in advance, and the investigators knew which group each participant was assigned to.

Many counts were recorded for this clonotype. Its antigen remains unidentified. One base away there is no much larger clone; base qualities are not given. For repertoire sequencing, TCR beta CDR3 regions were amplified from RNA transcripts. A first-round RT-PCR used HTBI primers with the Qiagen OneStep RT-PCR kit, followed by a second-round multiplex PCR, size selection and purification. Libraries were sequenced paired-end with 100 bp reads on an Illumina HiSeq2000. The source study handled its data this way. SOAPnuke was used to process the reads, throwing out any read that had adapters, had uncalled bases, had a mean Phred below 15, or lacked an exact constant-primer or identifier match. High-quality paired reads were merged with COPE v1.2.5. Unique nucleotide sequences were defined as clonotypes and aligned to IMGT TRB V, D and J references using MiTCR v1.1. The analysis was limited to V-J combinations with a frequency above 0.0001, which together covered approximately 99% of repertoires. For each V-J combination, a TCR clonal expansion and chaos score was defined as F50 clonal expansion divided by the chaos observed in the TCRdist matrix. Welch's t-statistics and random forest were used to narrow the features down to over ten V-J combinations, which were then fed into a naive Bayes classifier. The Morisita-Horn index was used to measure how similar the thyroid and blood repertoires were. In-frame beta chains were kept once TCRdb had trimmed the public reads at Q25 with fastp and called clones with MiXCR. Rows are unified per CDR3 protein, each entry keeping the most common DNA and genes. TCRdb, not the original authors, processed these V and J calls. This sample holds some 370,000 distinct CDR3 sequences; about a sixth were observed only once. The ten largest account for roughly 2.3% of the sample.

Stable hyperthyroidism was defined as no progression to ophthalmopathy within 18 months of follow-up. Hyperthyroidism patients were newly diagnosed, with disease duration under 2 months, and aged 18 to 65 years. Patients with other autoimmune diseases, uncontrolled infections, pregnancy or lactation were excluded from the study. Clinical symptoms, serum thyroxine, TRAb, thyroid ultrasound and orbital computed tomography formed the basis of the diagnosis. Using Ficoll-Paque density gradient centrifugation, PBMCs were isolated from less than 11 ml of fresh peripheral blood. Trizol reagent was used to extract the total RNA, and its quality was then checked on an Agilent 2100 Bioanalyzer. CDR1 is given as SGHAT and CDR2 as FQNNGV, both from the germline V gene. Germline trimming: 5 bases from V, 4 bases from J; junction bases outside gene matches: 6. From the cysteine through the phenylalanine, the CDR3 covers 14 amino acids. Only the CDR3 portion is preserved as DNA: 42 bases, with reading frame beginning at the first base.

Material for sequencing was peripheral blood. The sequence was obtained from an adult woman with stable Graves' hyperthyroidism. The chain uses TRBV11-2 and TRBJ2-5; 8 bases in between match TRBD1. The CDR3 reads as follows: CASSPRQGRETQYF. The DNA reads as follows: TGTGCCAGCAGCCCGAGACAGGGGCGAGAGACCCAGTACTTC.